Shown below are 3 T cell receptor beta chains from a single sample sequenced in a study of T-cell memory formation after mild COVID-19. Each CDR3 protein gets one entry after TCRdb re-called the 5' RACE reads with MiXCR. The data hold 400,000 or so distinct CDR3 sequences, with around 20% observed a single time. The material sequenced was PBMCs or a T cell subset sorted from them (not recorded which). These receptors were collected from an adult woman who had mild COVID-19 (a few samples of this study predate the infection). Cell type and time point are not known.

The chain links TRBV9 to TRBJ2-1; 8 bases agree with TRBD2. Trimming took 4 bases from V and 4 from J; bases not matched to a gene: 7. The germline CDR1 and CDR2 sequences are SGDLS and YYNGEE. CDR3 length: 15 residues. CDR3 region: CASSSRLASYNEQFF. CDR3 sequence (DNA): TGTGCCAGCAGCTCACGACTAGCGTCGTACAATGAGCAGTTCTTC. Looking up the rest from reference TRBV9 and TRBJ2-1 gives the full variable domain: DSGVTQTPKHLITATGQRVTLRCSPRSGDLSVYWYQQSLDQGLQFLIQYYNGEERAKGNILERFSAQQFPDLHSELNLSSLELGDSALYFCASSSRLASYNEQFFGPGTRLTVL.

This clonotype was counted a few times. The chain's CDR3 is CASIPTRTSPYGYTF. In DNA form, the CDR3 reads TGTGCCAGCATTCCGACAAGGACATCTCCATATGGCTACACCTTC. The chain uses TRBV19 and TRBJ1-2; D possibly corresponds to TRBD1 (5 bases). The CDR3 is 15 residues long. V shed 9 bases and J shed 5 bases, with 22 bases lying between them. Germline-derived CDR1 and CDR2 are LNHDA and SQIVND (reference sequence).

This rearrangement joins TRBV12-3 or TRBV12-4 to TRBJ1-1, with a tentative D call TRBD1 (5 bases). V was cut by 8 bases and J by 3 bases, with 13 bases left in between. The CDR3 runs to 13 residues. The CDR3 nucleotides are TGTGCCAGCTCGAGTGGGGGGTACACTGAAGCTTTCTTT. Encoded protein: CASSSGGYTEAFF.